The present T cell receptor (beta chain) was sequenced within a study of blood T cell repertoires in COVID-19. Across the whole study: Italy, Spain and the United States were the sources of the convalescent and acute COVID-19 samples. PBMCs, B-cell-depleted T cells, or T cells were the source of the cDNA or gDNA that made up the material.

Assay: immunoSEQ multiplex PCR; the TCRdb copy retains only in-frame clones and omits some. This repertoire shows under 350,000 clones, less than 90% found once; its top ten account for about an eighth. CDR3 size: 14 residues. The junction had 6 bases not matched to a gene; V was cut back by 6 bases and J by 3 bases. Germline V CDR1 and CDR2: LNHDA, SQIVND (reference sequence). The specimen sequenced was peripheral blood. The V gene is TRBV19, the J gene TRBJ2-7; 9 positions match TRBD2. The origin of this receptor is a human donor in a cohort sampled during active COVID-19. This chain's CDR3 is CASRVLAGFYEQYF. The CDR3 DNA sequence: TGTGCCAGTAGGGTACTAGCGGGCTTCTACGAGCAGTACTTC. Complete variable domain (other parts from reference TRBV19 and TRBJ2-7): DGGITQSPKYLFRKEGQNVTLSCEQNLNHDAMYWYRQDPGQGLRLIYYSQIVNDFQKGDIAEGYSVSREKKESFPLTVTSAQKNPTAFYLCASRVLAGFYEQYFGPGTRLTVT.